Listed below are T cell receptor beta chains from one sample, sequenced in a study of shared clonotypes between healthy human individuals. Assay: immunoSEQ multiplex PCR; the TCRdb copy retains only in-frame clones and omits some. The top ten hold approximately 0.06% of the sample, which has about 530,000 clones, about 96% seen once. The sample was naive CD4+ T cells sorted from blood. The receptor set was obtained from a woman under 40 in good health. Each CDR3 is given with its conserved first and last residue. D genes are given only for firm matches. A row's size may be missing; if present it is once, few, many or a size class.

clone size,J gene,D gene,V gene,CDR3 protein,CDR3 DNA
.,TRBJ2-1,.,TRBV7-3,CASSLNHDLGSENEQFF,TGTGCCAGCAGCTTAAACCACGATTTAGGGTCCGAAAATGAGCAGTTCTTC
.,TRBJ1-2,.,TRBV12-1,CASRGSYGYTF,TGTGCCAGCAGGGGTAGCTATGGCTACACCTTC
.,TRBJ2-1,.,TRBV12-5,CASGNGDKTKVRGHEQFF,TGTGCTAGTGGTAATGGTGACAAAACAAAGGTTCGTGGGCATGAGCAGTTCTTC
.,TRBJ2-7,TRBD2,TRBV7-3,CASSPKGLVGIGEQYF,TGTGCCAGCAGCCCCAAGGGACTAGTGGGAATTGGCGAGCAGTACTTC
once,TRBJ2-4,.,TRBV11-2,CASSLVVSRSKNIQYF,TGTGCCAGCAGCTTAGTGGTCTCGCGTTCCAAAAACATTCAGTACTTC
.,TRBJ2-2,TRBD2,TRBV2,CASSGLARNTGELFF,TGTGCCAGCAGTGGACTAGCGAGGAACACCGGGGAGCTGTTTTTT
.,TRBJ2-1,.,TRBV18,CASSPDSYNEQFF,TGTGCCAGCTCACCCGACAGCTACAATGAGCAGTTCTTC
.,TRBJ1-5,TRBD1,TRBV30,CAWRVQPRTGGRGNQPQHF,TGTGCCTGGAGAGTTCAACCAAGGACAGGGGGTCGGGGCAATCAGCCCCAGCATTTT
.,TRBJ2-1,TRBD2,TRBV7-2,CASSLAGTSVDNEQFF,TGTGCCAGCAGCTTAGCCGGGACTAGCGTAGACAATGAGCAGTTCTTC
.,TRBJ1-1,TRBD1,TRBV7-9,CASSKPSGGTEAFF,TGTGCCAGCAGCAAACCCTCAGGGGGGACTGAAGCTTTCTTT
.,TRBJ2-7,.,TRBV28,CASSRSYEQYF,TGTGCCAGCAGTCGGAGCTACGAGCAGTACTTC
.,TRBJ2-5,.,TRBV9,CASSVGLSWAREETQYF,TGTGCCAGCAGCGTAGGACTTTCTTGGGCGCGGGAAGAGACCCAGTACTTC
.,TRBJ2-6,TRBD2,TRBV4-2,CASSLLSGRGSGANVLTF,TGTGCCAGCAGCCTTCTAAGCGGGAGGGGGTCAGGGGCCAACGTCCTGACTTTC
once,TRBJ2-3,.,TRBV28,CASSPRMTGRTDTQYF,TGTGCCAGCAGTCCCCGAATGACAGGGAGGACAGATACGCAGTATTTT
.,TRBJ1-4,.,TRBV10-2,CASSEGRGSWEKLFF,TGCGCCAGCAGTGAGGGGAGGGGGTCTTGGGAAAAACTGTTTTTT
.,TRBJ2-7,.,TRBV15,CATSRKAPPTGEQYF,TGTGCCACCAGCAGAAAGGCTCCACCCACGGGGGAGCAGTACTTC
.,TRBJ1-1,.,TRBV10-3,CASNPPGGEETEAFF,TGTGCCAGCAACCCTCCGGGGGGAGAGGAGACTGAAGCTTTCTTT
.,TRBJ2-5,.,TRBV5-1,CASEDTGQETQYF,TGCGCCAGCGAGGATACAGGGCAAGAGACCCAGTACTTC
.,TRBJ1-1,.,TRBV5-5,CASSLLAASSPEAFF,TGTGCCAGCAGCTTGTTGGCCGCCTCTTCACCTGAAGCTTTCTTT
.,TRBJ1-1,.,TRBV6-5,CASSRARDTEAFF,TGTGCCAGCAGTCGGGCGAGAGACACTGAAGCTTTCTTT
.,TRBJ1-6,.,TRBV7-9,CASSSRDGSYNSPLHF,TGTGCCAGCAGCTCTAGGGACGGTTCCTATAATTCACCCCTCCACTTT
.,TRBJ2-7,.,TRBV11-2,CASSSDYYYEQYF,TGTGCCAGCAGCTCGGACTATTACTACGAGCAGTACTTC
.,TRBJ2-5,TRBD2,TRBV7-6,CASSHGTSLLETQYF,TGTGCCAGCAGCCACGGGACTAGCCTCCTCGAGACCCAGTACTTC
.,TRBJ2-7,TRBD1,TRBV19,CASSIASGTVSYEQYF,TGTGCCAGTAGTATAGCTTCCGGGACAGTATCCTACGAGCAGTACTTC
.,TRBJ2-1,.,TRBV4-2,CASSSRRDVYNEQFF,TGTGCCAGCAGCTCCCGTAGGGACGTATACAATGAGCAGTTCTTC
.,TRBJ1-1,TRBD1,TRBV28,CASSSPGQPNTEAFF,TGTGCCAGCAGTTCCCCGGGACAGCCGAACACTGAAGCTTTCTTT
.,TRBJ2-5,TRBD1,TRBV5-1,CASSPDRAGETQYF,TGCGCCAGCAGCCCAGACAGGGCCGGGGAGACCCAGTACTTC
once,TRBJ2-7,.,TRBV19,CASSWSGKGRVSYEQYF,TGTGCCAGTAGTTGGTCAGGGAAGGGAAGGGTCTCCTACGAGCAGTACTTC
once,TRBJ2-2,TRBD2,TRBV11-2,CAIRTSGRNTGELFF,TGTGCCATCAGGACTAGCGGGAGAAACACCGGGGAGCTGTTTTTT
.,TRBJ1-2,.,TRBV4-1,CASSQTYSGNYGYTF,TGCGCCAGCAGCCAAACCTACAGCGGGAACTATGGCTACACCTTC
.,TRBJ2-3,.,TRBV5-1,CASRSGGTDTQYF,TGCGCCAGCAGAAGCGGTGGCACAGATACGCAGTATTTT
.,TRBJ2-2,.,TRBV4-2,CASSLVEGLNTGELFF,TGTGCCAGCAGCTTGGTGGAAGGCCTGAACACCGGGGAGCTGTTTTTT
.,TRBJ2-3,TRBD1,TRBV29-1,CSVGVTGGSTDTQYF,TGCAGCGTGGGCGTTACAGGGGGCAGCACAGATACGCAGTATTTT
.,TRBJ2-3,TRBD2,TRBV19,CASSKDSGSRSDTQYF,TGTGCCAGTAGCAAAGATAGCGGGAGTAGGTCAGATACGCAGTATTTT
.,TRBJ2-3,TRBD1,TRBV7-9,CASSPPGQSDTQYF,TGTGCCAGCAGCCCCCCGGGACAGTCAGATACGCAGTATTTT
once,TRBJ2-2,TRBD1,TRBV7-9,CASSLSGTGVSSGELFF,TGTGCCAGCAGCTTAAGTGGGACAGGGGTATCATCCGGGGAGCTGTTTTTT
.,TRBJ2-6,.,TRBV5-1,CASTTQLSGANVLTF,TGCGCCAGCACCACCCAACTCTCTGGGGCCAACGTCCTGACTTTC